This TCR beta chain derives from a study of cytotoxic CD8 clonotypes in ibrutinib-treated CLL. This CDR3 has 13 residues. Germline V CDR1 and CDR2: SGHTA, FQGNSA. V dropped 1 base and J dropped 7 bases, with 10 bases sitting between them. Here immunoSEQ multiplex PCR was the method, and the copy in TCRdb shows in-frame clones only, minus some. The sample lists about 130,000 clones; about 78% were seen once. The chain is built from TRBV7-2 and TRBJ2-5; no reliable D call. The receptor was derived from a human donor with chronic lymphocytic leukemia. Sequencing was performed on PBMCs, taken after 24 months of ibrutinib treatment. CDR3 region: CASSLVAYGTQYF. Here the CDR3 DNA reads TGTGCCAGCAGCTTAGTTGCCTACGGGACCCAGTACTTC.